This paragraph reports one TCR beta chain. The target antigen is unknown. The V gene end was trimmed by 5 bases and the J gene end by 5 bases; junction bases not matched to a gene: 7. CDR1 is SGHTA and CDR2 is FQGNSA in the germline V gene. This CDR3 region has 14 residues. The sample is drawn from a study of T cell clonotyping in hematopoietic cell transplantation. Data came from immunoSEQ multiplex PCR; TCRdb stores just in-frame clones and leaves some out. The sample records tens of thousands of clones, roughly 94% being singletons. Study conclusions and caveats: At the given depth, recipient repertoires were over 97% de novo clonotypes. Pathologically expanded recipient clonotypes increased progressively from day 30 to day 180 as diversity fell.

The sample was peripheral blood mononuclear cells. The V and J genes are TRBV7-2 and TRBJ2-5; TRBD1 agrees at 8 bases. The receptor was isolated from a woman in her forties or fifties in good health. Some clones in this sample may be carry-over from other donors' samples. Here the CDR3 DNA reads TGTGCCAGCAGCCCCGACAGGGGTAGGGAGACCCAGTACTTC. This gives the protein CASSPDRGRETQYF.